The clone carrying this TCR beta chain was found many times. The antigen is not known. Active moderate-to-severe ophthalmopathy, Clinical Activity Score at least 3, NOSPECS at least 4, under 3 months' duration. This entry belongs to a study of T cells in Graves' hyperthyroidism and ophthalmopathy. Whole-study context: At initial diagnosis, before any treatment had begun, peripheral blood was obtained.

Points from the study as a whole: Expanded thyroid clonotypes (above 0.001) were mostly also found in blood. Ophthalmopathy was told apart from stable hyperthyroidism by a 13 V-J model.

Amplified TCR beta CDR3 regions derived from RNA transcripts. Primed by the HTBI set, a first-round RT-PCR was run on the TCR CDR3. A single record per CDR3 protein comes from TCRdb applying MiXCR to the multiplex PCR reads. This sample has around 600,000 distinct CDR3 sequences, with more than 14% found just once. The CDR3 loop spans 13 amino acids. Trimming pared 5 bases from V and 1 base from J, leaving 7 bases between. Germline V CDR1 and CDR2: SGHNT, YENEEA. The V call is TRBV11-3, the J call TRBJ2-3; D gene ambiguous. Sequenced input: blood. The TCR sequence derives from a woman between 50 and 59 years old with Graves' ophthalmopathy. DNA of the CDR3: TGTGCCAGCAGCCAACGGGGCACAGATACGCAGTATTTT. Its translation: CASSQRGTDTQYF.